The 5 T cell receptor beta chains given below trace back to one sample, sequenced in a study of blood T cell repertoires in COVID-19. Repertoires were generated with immunoSEQ multiplex PCR, while TCRdb's copy carries only in-frame clones and drops some. Of 200,000 to 300,000 clones listed, roughly 82% were seen once; the top ten hold approximately 4.5%. Source material: peripheral blood. The receptors come from a woman in her seventies with acute or convalescent COVID-19.

This chain uses TRBV30 with TRBJ1-5, with 9 nucleotides matching TRBD1. Germline assignment: CDR1 GTSNPN and CDR2 SVGIG (reference sequence). The V gene end was trimmed by 2 bases and the J gene end by 6 bases; junction bases not matched to a gene: 8. The CDR3 is 15 amino acids. The chain's CDR3 is CAWSSGQGLVQPQHF. Here the CDR3 DNA reads TGTGCCTGGAGTTCGGGACAGGGTTTGGTTCAGCCCCAGCATTTT.

The chain carries TRBV7-9 and TRBJ2-5, with 7 nucleotides matching TRBD1. The CDR3 totals 16 residues. V lost 5 bases to trimming and J lost 2 bases; unmatched junction nucleotides: 11. Germline lookup yields CDR1 SEHNR and CDR2 FQNEAQ (reference sequence). This CDR3 is CASSRSGTDLQETQYF. CDR3 bases: TGTGCCAGCAGCCGAAGTGGGACAGACCTACAAGAGACCCAGTACTTC.

Only one count was recorded for this clone. The chain couples TRBV3-1 (or the pseudogene TRBV3-2) to TRBJ1-1, with D tentatively TRBD1 (5 bases). V shed 0 bases and J shed 5 bases, with 16 bases lying between them. There are 16 residues in the CDR3. Germline CDR1 and CDR2: LGHDT and YNNKEL (reference sequence). CDR3 residues: CASSQEGWGRGTEAFF. CDR3 DNA sequence: TGTGCCAGCAGCCAAGAGGGTTGGGGGAGGGGTACTGAAGCTTTCTTT.

The genes are TRBV2 and TRBJ2-7; D possibly corresponds to TRBD2 (7 bases). The CDR3 totals 13 residues. V was pared by 7 bases and J by 2 bases, with 12 bases between. CDR1 and CDR2 (germline): SNHLY, FYNNEI. CDR3 amino acids: CASTGAGAYEQYF. The DNA for the CDR3 is TGTGCCAGCACAGGGGCGGGGGCCTACGAGCAGTACTTC.

This chain joins TRBV4-1 and TRBJ2-2; a possible D gene is TRBD1 (7 bases). Trimming stripped 1 base from V and 7 bases from J, with 16 bases between. Germline CDR1 MGHRA, CDR2 YSYEKL. The CDR3 has 16 residues. The CDR3 spells CASSQGGGGRVGELFF. As DNA, the CDR3 is TGCGCCAGCAGCCAAGGTGGAGGGGGCAGGGTCGGGGAGCTGTTTTTT.